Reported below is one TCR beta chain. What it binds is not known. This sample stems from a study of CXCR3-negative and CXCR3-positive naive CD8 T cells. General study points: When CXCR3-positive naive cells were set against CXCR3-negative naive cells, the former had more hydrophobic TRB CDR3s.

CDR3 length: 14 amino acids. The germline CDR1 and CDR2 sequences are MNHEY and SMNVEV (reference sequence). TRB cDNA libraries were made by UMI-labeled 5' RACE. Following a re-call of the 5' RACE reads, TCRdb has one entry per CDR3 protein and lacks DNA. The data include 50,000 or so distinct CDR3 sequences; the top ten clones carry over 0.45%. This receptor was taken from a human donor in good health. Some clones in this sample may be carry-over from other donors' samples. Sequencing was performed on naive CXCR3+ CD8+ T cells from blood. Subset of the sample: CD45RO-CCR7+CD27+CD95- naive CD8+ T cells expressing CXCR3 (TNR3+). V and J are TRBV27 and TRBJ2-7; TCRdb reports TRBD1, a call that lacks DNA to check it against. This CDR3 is CASRPLTGGNEQYF.